The T cell receptor beta chain under discussion was sequenced for a study of cytotoxic CD8 clonotypes in ibrutinib-treated CLL. The CDR3 runs to 18 residues. The V gene's germline CDR1 is MDHEN and CDR2 SYDVKM. Trimming at V came to 4 bases and at J to 5 bases, leaving 20 bases not matched to a gene. Sequenced by immunoSEQ multiplex PCR; TCRdb stores in-frame clones only, minus some. This table holds fewer than 85,000 clones, about 85% found once. The study's findings and limits: Under treatment, the uncommon public clonotypes either contracted or remained stable. Elevated clonality accompanied ibrutinib response, with a return toward baseline values at progression. The study sampled sustained-remission and progressing patients at different times.

In regard to this clone: Its antigen is still unknown.

This sequence was found in a human donor with chronic lymphocytic leukemia. This rearrangement joins TRBV28 to TRBJ2-7; TRBD1 agrees at 7 bases. The source was PBMCs, collected after 12 months of ibrutinib treatment. The CDR3 loop reads CASSSPLLTGLTPNEQYF. CDR3 bases: TGTGCCAGCAGTTCCCCACTCTTGACAGGGCTCACCCCTAACGAGCAGTACTTC.